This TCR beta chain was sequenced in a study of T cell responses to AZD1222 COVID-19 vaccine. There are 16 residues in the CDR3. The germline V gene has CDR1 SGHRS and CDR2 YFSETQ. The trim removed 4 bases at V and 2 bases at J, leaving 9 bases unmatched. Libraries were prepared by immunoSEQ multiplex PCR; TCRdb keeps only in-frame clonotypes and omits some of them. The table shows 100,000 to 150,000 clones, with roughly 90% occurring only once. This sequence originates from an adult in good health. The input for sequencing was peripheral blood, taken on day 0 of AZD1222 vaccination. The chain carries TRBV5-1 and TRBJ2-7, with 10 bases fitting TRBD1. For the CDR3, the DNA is TGCGCCAGCAGCCCGGATGCGGGACAGGGGCCCTACGAGCAGTACTTC. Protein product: CASSPDAGQGPYEQYF.